A single sample gave rise to the 14 T cell receptor beta chains below, sequenced in a study of blood T cell repertoires in COVID-19. The method was immunoSEQ multiplex PCR; TCRdb's version includes in-frame clones alone and lacks a portion of them. Here the sample spans roughly 450,000 clones, 90% being singletons. Sequenced input: PBMCs or T cells enriched from blood (not recorded which). The receptors derive from a man younger than 35 who had recovered from COVID-19.

The V call is TRBV25-1, the J call TRBJ1-1; D might be TRBD1 (6 bases). Germline V gene sequence: CDR1 MGHDK, CDR2 SYGVNS. The CDR3 consists of 13 residues. V lost 4 bases, J lost 12 bases, and 18 bases lay in between. DNA for the CDR3: TGTGCCAGCAGTGGGACCGGTACAGGGCGAACTTTCTTT. It yields the protein CASSGTGTGRTFF.

The V call is TRBV18, the J call TRBJ1-2; D is possibly TRBD1 (5 bases). The CDR3 is made up of 16 amino acids. The germline gives CDR1 KGHSH, CDR2 LQKENI. V was pared by 2 bases and J by 4 bases, with 17 bases between. This CDR3 reads CASSPLAGVTGYGYTF. The CDR3 coding sequence is TGTGCCAGCTCACCATTAGCGGGGGTCACCGGCTATGGCTACACCTTC.

J is TRBJ2-3 and V is TRBV9, with 8 bases fitting TRBD1. The V and J ends lost 2 bases and 5 bases, in that order; junction bases with no gene match: 7. Germline V gene lookup returns CDR1 SGDLS and CDR2 YYNGEE. The CDR3 contains 15 residues. The CDR3 DNA follows: TGTGCCAGCAGCGTTTTGGACAGGGTTGAAGATACGCAGTATTTT. This translates into CASSVLDRVEDTQYF.

The chain employs TRBV6-2 or TRBV6-3 and TRBJ1-2, with D maybe TRBD1 (6 bases). The CDR3 spans 14 residues. V was shortened by 0 bases and J by 5 bases, with 10 bases between the two germline ends. Germline V gene lookup returns CDR1 MNHEY and CDR2 SVGEGT. CDR3 amino acids: CASSYSAGVYGYTF. The DNA of the CDR3 is TGTGCCAGCAGTTACTCTGCAGGGGTATATGGCTACACCTTC.

V gene TRBV7-9 combines with J gene TRBJ2-6, with a possible D match to TRBD2 (6 bases). V was clipped by 5 bases and J by 10 bases, with 15 bases between them. This CDR3 region has 14 residues. Germline assignment: CDR1 SEHNR and CDR2 FQNEAQ (reference sequence). CDR3 protein: CASSDPGLQNVLTF. The CDR3 nucleotides are TGTGCCAGCAGCGATCCGGGACTCCAAAACGTCCTGACTTTC.

The chain is built from TRBV7-6 and TRBJ2-2; 10 bases fit TRBD2. Trimming took 5 bases from V and 6 from J; bases not matched to a gene: 9. The CDR3 is 16 amino acids. Per germline, CDR1 SGHVS and CDR2 FNYEAQ. The CDR3 sequence: CASSTRGTSDSGELFF. CDR3 coding DNA: TGTGCCAGCAGCACCCGGGGGACTAGCGATTCCGGGGAGCTGTTTTTT.

J is TRBJ2-7 and V is TRBV5-5; 10 bases match TRBD1. The CDR3 runs 14 residues. CDR1 is SGHKS and CDR2 is YYEKEE in the germline V gene (reference sequence). Trimming cost V 3 bases and J 4 bases; bases outside gene matches: 4. The DNA of the CDR3 is TGTGCCAGCAGCTACCGACAGGGGGCTTACGAGCAGTACTTC. Its protein product is CASSYRQGAYEQYF.

The chain joins TRBV28 to TRBJ1-2; tentatively, D is TRBD1 (6 bases). Germline CDR1 MDHEN, CDR2 SYDVKM. Trimming cost V 4 bases and J 4 bases, with 19 bases left between them. This CDR3 is 16 amino acids long. CDR3 loop: CASSSSGRGPIYGYTF. CDR3 nucleotide sequence: TGTGCCAGCAGTTCTTCCGGGCGGGGGCCAATCTATGGCTACACCTTC.

This clone showed up just once. The chain joins TRBV2 to TRBJ2-1, with TRBD2 as a possible D gene (5 bases). V was trimmed by 4 bases and J by 10 bases, leaving 11 bases between them. Germline values: CDR1 SNHLY, CDR2 FYNNEI. The CDR3 sequence is 12 residues long. The CDR3 loop reads CASSVRGLEQFF. The DNA of the CDR3 is TGTGCCAGCAGTGTGAGAGGGCTAGAGCAGTTCTTC.

This sequence joins TRBV2 and TRBJ2-7; 7 nucleotides align to TRBD2. The CDR3 runs 16 residues. J was trimmed by 3 bases and V by 2 bases; bases with no gene match: 10. Looked up from germline, CDR1 is SNHLY and CDR2 is FYNNEI. DNA for the CDR3: TGTGCCAGCAGTGAAACGCGGGGTTCGGGGGGCTACGAGCAGTACTTC. This translates into CASSETRGSGGYEQYF.

V is TRBV28 and J is TRBJ2-1; no firm D call. V was pared by 2 bases and J by 0 bases, with 8 bases between. Per the germline V gene, CDR1 is MDHEN and CDR2 is SYDVKM. This CDR3 spans 15 amino acids. The CDR3 loop reads CASSLPIYSYNEQFF. The DNA of the CDR3 is TGTGCCAGCAGTTTACCTATCTACTCCTACAATGAGCAGTTCTTC.

The chain carries TRBV11-2 and TRBJ2-2, with D unresolved. The CDR3 length is 12 residues. Per the germline V gene, CDR1 is SGHAT and CDR2 is FQNNGV. V was pared by 3 bases and J by 9 bases, with 8 bases between. CDR3 in amino acids: CASSFVQRELFF. Here the CDR3 DNA reads TGTGCCAGCAGCTTCGTACAACGGGAGCTGTTTTTT.

The gene calls are TRBV29-1 and TRBJ1-3, with TRBD1 matching 10 bases. Germline loops: CDR1 SQVTM, CDR2 ANQGSEA. The V segment lost 4 bases and the J segment 6 bases; nucleotides outside the gene matches: 9. The CDR3 has 15 residues. CDR3 sequence (DNA): TGCAGCGTTGGACAGGGGGCCGGGGTTGAAAACACCATATATTTT. It codes for CSVGQGAGVENTIYF.

The chain is built from TRBV7-3 and TRBJ2-1; TRBD2 might be the D (6 bases). Trimming stripped 5 bases from V and 0 bases from J, with 11 bases between. The CDR3 length is 15 residues. Germline CDR1 reads SGHTA; CDR2 reads FQGTGA. This chain's CDR3 is CASSIRGSSYNEQFF. The DNA of the CDR3 is TGTGCCAGCAGCATTCGGGGGAGCTCCTACAATGAGCAGTTCTTC.